One and the same sample provided the 32 T cell receptor beta chains below, sequenced in a study of metastatic and nonmetastatic thyroid tumors. TCRdb re-called clones via MiXCR from the PCR reads. In the table there are tens of thousands of clones, 16% of which are singletons. Each patient came to thyroid surgery without any prior treatment (of any kind). Sequencing used blood. The origin of the receptors is a male donor with papillary thyroid cancer or a benign thyroid nodule (not recorded which). Some clones in this sample may be carry-over from other donors' samples.

With regard to this clone: A single base separates this from a much larger clone, so it may be a read error. The chain recombines TRBV6-4 with TRBJ2-3, with TRBD2 matching over 10 bases. Germline CDR1 MRHNA, CDR2 SNTAGT. The CDR3 runs 16 residues. CDR3 nucleotide sequence: TGTGCCAGCAGTGACTCGACAGCGGGAGGGTCCGATACGCCGTATTTT. Protein sequence: CASSDSTAGGSDTPYF.

This clone appeared many times. The gene calls are TRBV19 and TRBJ1-5; D is perhaps TRBD1 (6 bases). The CDR3 spans 14 residues. Germline V gives CDR1 LNHDA, CDR2 SQIVND (reference sequence). Trimming took off 3 bases at V and 1 base at J, with 7 bases between the two ends. Here the CDR3 reads CASSIGQSNQPQHF. The DNA of the CDR3 is TGTGCCAGTAGTATTGGACAGAGCAATCAGCCCCAGCATTTT.

To note about this clone: At one end the junction does not follow the germline gene, possibly because of a read error. Other DNA sequences in this specimen translate into the identical CDR3. This chain links TRBV10-3 with TRBJ2-3; D is uncertain. The CDR3 loop spans 14 amino acids. Germline V gene data show CDR1 as ENHRY and CDR2 as SYGVKD. This CDR3 is CAISESGTTDTQYF. The CDR3, as DNA: TGTGCCATCAGTGAGTCCGGCACCACAGATACGCAATATTTT.

A word on this clone: Other DNA sequences within the sample encode an identical CDR3. The V call is TRBV5-6, the J call TRBJ1-1; D gene ambiguous. CDR1 SGHDT and CDR2 YYEEEE come from the germline V gene. The CDR3 contains 13 residues. V dropped 5 bases and J dropped 0 bases, with 8 bases sitting between them. The CDR3 nucleotides are TGTGCCAGCAGTCCGTACATGAACACTGAAGCTTTCTTT. Its protein product is CASSPYMNTEAFF.

Regarding this clone: Possible read error: a much larger clone is one base away. The chain is built from TRBV5-6 and TRBJ2-7; D is unclear. The CDR3 length is 11 residues. CDR1 and CDR2 (germline): SGHDT, YYEEEE. Trimming removed 5 bases from V and 7 bases from J, with 10 bases in between. CDR3: CASSRACEQYF. DNA for the CDR3: TGTGCCAGCAGTAGAGCGTGTGAGCAGTACTTC.

Ten or more counts support this clone. The chain has TRBV15 and TRBJ1-2; TRBD1 is a possible D gene (5 bases). Germline CDR1 reads LNHNV; CDR2 reads YYDKDF (reference sequence). V dropped 0 bases and J dropped 4 bases, with 9 bases sitting between them. This CDR3 region has 14 residues. This CDR3 reads CATSRDGGGYGYTF. CDR3 sequence (DNA): TGTGCCACCAGCAGAGATGGGGGGGGCTATGGCTACACCTTC.

In this sample, this clone turned up a few times. The rearrangement uses TRBV27 and TRBJ1-4; maybe TRBD1 (5 bases). V gave up 5 bases and J gave up 8 bases, with 12 bases separating them. This CDR3 is 13 amino acids long. Germline loops: CDR1 MNHEY, CDR2 SMNVEV (reference sequence). CDR3 loop: CASSKLGGEKLFF. The CDR3 DNA reads TGTGCCAGCAGTAAGCTGGGGGGGGAAAAACTGTTTTTT.

This clone was seen many times. In DNA form, the CDR3 reads TGCGCCAGCAGTGAGTCGAGGGGCGGGTATCAGCCCCAGCATTTT. Residues: CASSESRGGYQPQHF. This chain uses TRBV10-2 with TRBJ1-5; a possible D gene is TRBD1 (5 bases). CDR1 WSHSY and CDR2 SAAADI come from the germline V gene. This CDR3 is built from 15 residues. The ends were cut back, 0 bases at V and 5 bases at J, with 11 bases in the middle.

This clone was observed at least ten times. The chain carries TRBV18 and TRBJ2-3; 9 nucleotides line up with TRBD1. CDR3 length: 19 amino acids. Germline CDR1 reads KGHSH; CDR2 reads LQKENI. V shed 3 bases and J 3 bases; nucleotides not matched to a gene: 16. The CDR3 DNA sequence: TGTGCCAGCTCACCGTGGGGACAGGGACCACACGGTCGTACAGATACGCAGTATTTT. Amino acid sequence: CASSPWGQGPHGRTDTQYF. The full variable domain, completed using reference TRBV18 and TRBJ2-3, is NAGVMQNPRHLVRRRGQEARLRCSPMKGHSHVYWYRQLPEEGLKFMVYLQKENIIDESGMPKERFSAEFPKEGPSILRIQQVVRGDSAAYFCASSPWGQGPHGRTDTQYFGPGTRLTVL.

In its sample, this clone was seen many times. The chain employs TRBV5-8 and TRBJ2-7; no clear D. This CDR3 spans 14 amino acids. Germline CDR1 is SGHTS and CDR2 is YDEGEE. V was clipped by 2 bases and J by 0 bases, with 9 bases between them. Written as DNA, the CDR3 is TGTGCCAGCAGCTTAGATCACGTCTCCTACGAGCAGTACTTC. Its translation: CASSLDHVSYEQYF.

In this sample, this clone turned up many times. The V gene is TRBV24-1, the J gene TRBJ2-3, with TRBD2 matching 7 bases. This CDR3 is built from 16 residues. Germline V CDR1 and CDR2: KGHDR, SFDVKD. After removal of 1 base from V and 5 bases from J, the junction contained 8 bases not matched to a gene. CDR3 DNA sequence: TGTGCCACCAGTGATTTTAGGCGGGAGAGGGGAGATACGCAGTATTTT. Encoded protein: CATSDFRRERGDTQYF.

Notes on this clone: A much bigger clone sits one base away, suggesting this may be a read error. The chain is built from TRBV5-6 and TRBJ2-4; 7 nucleotides line up with TRBD1. V gave up 0 bases and J gave up 1 base; unmatched junction bases: 7. This CDR3 is built from 17 residues. Germline lookup yields CDR1 SGHDT and CDR2 YYEEEE. The CDR3 spells CASSLAVKGAAKNIQYF. The DNA of the CDR3 is TGTGCCAGCAGCTTGGCGGTGAAGGGGGCGGCCAAAAACATTCAGTACTTC.

This clone was seen at least ten times. The chain joins TRBV5-1 to TRBJ1-4; 9 nucleotides line up with TRBD1. The germline V gene encodes CDR1 SGHRS and CDR2 YFSETQ. Losses at the gene ends were 4 bases for V and 2 bases for J; bases not matched to a gene: 6. The CDR3 consists of 16 residues. The CDR3 protein is CASSPATGGTNEKLFF. CDR3 DNA sequence: TGCGCCAGCAGCCCCGCGACAGGGGGGACTAATGAAAAACTGTTTTTT.

V usage is TRBV20-1 and J usage is TRBJ1-1; D gene unclear. The V gene's germline CDR1 is DFQATT and CDR2 SNEGSKA (reference sequence). V was shortened by 3 bases and J by 6 bases, with 17 bases between the two germline ends. The CDR3 spans 14 residues. CDR3 in amino acids: CSASFPDLPSEAFF. The CDR3 nucleotides read TGCAGTGCTAGTTTTCCGGATCTCCCCTCTGAAGCTTTCTTT.

To note about this clone: This may arise from a read error, as a much more abundant clone is one base away. The V call is TRBV9, the J call TRBJ2-1; D is possibly TRBD2 (7 bases). The CDR3 consists of 15 residues. The germline V gene has CDR1 SGDLS and CDR2 YYNGEE. The germline V and J ends were trimmed by 3 bases and 7 bases, with 17 bases remaining between them. CDR3 amino acids: CASSAVGGATNEQFF. CDR3 nucleotide sequence: TGTGCCAGCAGCGCAGTTGGGGGGGCGACGAATGAGCAGTTCTTC.

This clone was found a few times. It may be a read error: a sequence one base away is much more abundant. This rearrangement joins TRBV7-3 to TRBJ2-2; 7 bases match TRBD1. Germline V gene data show CDR1 as SGHTA and CDR2 as FQGTGA. The CDR3 runs 15 residues. In DNA form, the CDR3 reads TGTGCCAGCAGCTTAACGCCAGGGGGTACCGGGGAGCTGTCTTTT. Translation gives CASSLTPGGTGELSF.

The table lists this clone with many counts. V is TRBV11-2 and J is TRBJ2-1; D is ambiguous. Trimming took off 3 bases at V and 2 bases at J, with 14 bases between the two ends. The germline V gene encodes CDR1 SGHAT and CDR2 FQNNGV. The CDR3 spans 16 residues. This CDR3 reads CASSFPSDLPYNEQFF. The DNA for the CDR3 is TGTGCCAGCAGCTTCCCCTCAGACTTACCCTACAATGAGCAGTTCTTC.

This clone was counted many times. The gene calls are TRBV6-1 and TRBJ2-7; 8 nucleotides line up with TRBD1. The CDR3 consists of 14 residues. Per the germline V gene, CDR1 is MNHNS and CDR2 is SASEGT. Unmatched junction bases numbered 7, after V lost 6 bases and J lost 3 bases. The CDR3 here is CASREGTGDYEQYF. The CDR3 DNA sequence: TGTGCCAGCAGGGAGGGGACAGGAGACTACGAGCAGTACTTC.

As to this clone: Possible read error: a much larger clone is one base away. At the DNA level, this CDR3 is encoded by other sequences in the same sample as well. V is TRBV14 and J is TRBJ1-3; D might be TRBD1 (6 bases). The CDR3 length is 15 residues. Looked up from germline, CDR1 is SGHDN and CDR2 is FVKESK. This chain's CDR3 is CASSLGQFSGNTIYF. The CDR3 nucleotides read TGTGCCAGCAGCCTTGGACAGTTCTCTGGAAATACCATATATTTT.

This clone was counted many times. V is TRBV12-3 or TRBV12-4 and J is TRBJ2-7; 7 positions match TRBD1. V lost 3 bases to trimming and J lost 0 bases; unmatched junction nucleotides: 2. The CDR3 sequence is 14 residues long. The CDR3 coding sequence is TGTGCCAGCAGTTTTGGGACAGCCTCCTACGAGCAGTACTTC. Translation gives CASSFGTASYEQYF.

Ten or more counts support this clone. The CDR3 DNA reads as TGTGCCAGCAGCTTGTTTGGGACTAGCTTCCCAGATACGCAGTATTTT. It translates to CASSLFGTSFPDTQYF. The chain uses TRBV5-6 and TRBJ2-3, with TRBD2 identical over 9 bases. Germline V gives CDR1 SGHDT, CDR2 YYEEEE. Unmatched junction bases numbered 7, after V lost 1 base and J lost 4 bases. This CDR3 region has 16 residues.

V is TRBV11-1 and J is TRBJ2-1; D might be TRBD1 (6 bases). Trimming cost V 4 bases and J 5 bases, with 18 bases left between them. Germline CDR1 SGHAT, CDR2 FQDESV (reference sequence). This CDR3 spans 16 amino acids. The CDR3, as DNA: TGTGCCAGCAGCTCGATACGGCGGACAGACCACAATGAGCAGTTCTTC. Translating gives CASSSIRRTDHNEQFF.

This clone was observed a few times. The genes are TRBV2 and TRBJ1-3, with D tentatively TRBD1 (5 bases). The CDR3 is made up of 13 amino acids. V was trimmed by 7 bases and J by 1 base, leaving 8 bases between them. Germline V lookup: CDR1 SNHLY, CDR2 FYNNEI. Here the CDR3 reads CASKGDSGNTIYF. CDR3 coding DNA: TGTGCCAGCAAAGGGGATTCTGGAAACACCATATATTTT.

This clone came up once. A much larger clone sits a single nucleotide away, making a read error possible. The DNA is left out, because the CDR3 cannot be placed on it with certainty; the CDR3 is given as TCRdb lists it. The chain links TRBV20-1 to TRBJ2-7; the table's D call, TRBD2, was not checked against the DNA. Per germline, CDR1 DFQATT and CDR2 SNEGSKA (reference sequence). The CDR3 is made up of 12 amino acids, end residues included. The CDR3 sequence is CSGTTILYQQYF.

The chain has TRBV4-1 and TRBJ2-2, with 11 nucleotides matching TRBD1. The CDR3 is made up of 16 amino acids. The V segment lost 3 bases and the J segment 9 bases; nucleotides outside the gene matches: 9. Germline-derived CDR1 and CDR2 are MGHRA and YSYEKL. The CDR3 is CASSHPGQGVIRELFF. As DNA, the CDR3 is TGCGCCAGCAGCCACCCGGGACAGGGGGTTATCCGGGAGCTGTTTTTT.

This clone was observed at least ten times. The chain combines TRBV18 with TRBJ1-5; weak D call: TRBD1 (6 bases). The CDR3 contains 15 residues. Germline V gene data show CDR1 as KGHSH and CDR2 as LQKENI. The V end lost 2 bases, the J end lost 4 bases, and 12 bases lay between the germline ends. CDR3 nucleotide sequence: TGTGCCAGCTCACCAACAGGGTCTCGTAATCAGCCCCAGCATTTT. Translation: CASSPTGSRNQPQHF.

This clone appeared many times. The rearrangement links TRBV27 to TRBJ2-7, with TRBD2 matching 15 bases. V shed 5 bases, J shed 6 bases, and the junction held 5 bases outside the gene matches. The CDR3 loop spans 15 amino acids. The germline V gene encodes CDR1 MNHEY and CDR2 SMNVEV (reference sequence). CDR3: CASSPGTSGGSEQYF. The DNA of the CDR3 is TGTGCCAGCAGTCCCGGGACTAGCGGGGGGAGCGAGCAGTACTTC.

This clone was seen repeatedly, ten times or more. The J gene is TRBJ1-2, the V gene TRBV2, with D uncertain. Between the trimmed V and J ends, which lost 10 bases and 5 bases, there was a span of 8 bases. CDR3 length: 10 residues. Germline V gene lookup returns CDR1 SNHLY and CDR2 FYNNEI. In DNA, the CDR3 is TGTGCCACCTCTGGTTATGGCTACACCTTC. Its translation: CATSGYGYTF.

The chain uses TRBV6-2 or TRBV6-3 and TRBJ2-7; TRBD2 matches at 11 bases. J gave up 5 bases and V 9 bases, and 21 bases lay outside the gene matches. The CDR3 totals 18 residues. Germline V gives CDR1 MNHEY, CDR2 SVGEGT. The CDR3 region is CARMGDSILAGVLNEQYV. CDR3 nucleotide sequence: TGTGCCAGGATGGGGGACAGCATACTAGCGGGAGTGCTTAACGAGCAGTACGTC.

In its sample, this clone was seen many times. The chain couples TRBV20-1 to TRBJ1-4; a possible D gene is TRBD1 (6 bases). Per the germline V gene, CDR1 is DFQATT and CDR2 is SNEGSKA (reference sequence). Trimming removed 6 bases from V and 8 bases from J, with 16 bases in between. This CDR3 has 13 amino acids. The DNA of the CDR3 is TGCAGTGCCCACGGACAGTACCGGGAAAAACTGTTTTTT. This gives the protein CSAHGQYREKLFF.

In its sample, this clone was seen many times. Other DNA sequences within the sample encode an identical CDR3. The J gene is TRBJ2-5, the V gene TRBV18, with D unclear. V was shortened by 3 bases and J by 4 bases, with 9 bases between the two germline ends. The CDR3 runs to 13 residues. Germline values: CDR1 KGHSH, CDR2 LQKENI. The CDR3 spells CASSPYSGETQYF. In DNA, the CDR3 is TGTGCCAGCTCACCTTACAGTGGAGAGACCCAGTACTTC.

The V and J genes are TRBV19 and TRBJ1-3, with D possibly matching TRBD1 (5 bases). Trimming cost V 7 bases and J 0 bases, with 16 bases left between them. CDR3 length: 16 amino acids. The germline CDR1 and CDR2 sequences are LNHDA and SQIVND (reference sequence). CDR3 residues: CASTIGGSSSGNTIYF. The DNA of the CDR3 is TGTGCCAGTACCATCGGGGGTTCTAGCTCTGGAAACACCATATATTTT.